These 9 T cell receptor beta chains originate from one sample sequenced in a study of blood T cell repertoires in COVID-19. Profiled with immunoSEQ multiplex PCR; TCRdb holds only in-frame clones, not every one. Of tens of thousands of clones listed, approximately 89% were seen once; the top ten hold about two fifths. The specimen was peripheral blood. The receptor set was obtained from a man between 60 and 75 years old with active or convalescent COVID-19.

The V call is TRBV18, the J call TRBJ2-5; a possible D gene is TRBD1 (6 bases). In germline, CDR1 is KGHSH, CDR2 LQKENI. V lost 3 bases and J 4 bases, leaving 21 bases between the germline ends. The CDR3 has 17 amino acids. The chain's CDR3 is CASSPVANRDAGETQYF. In nucleotides, the CDR3 is TGTGCCAGCTCACCGGTGGCGAACAGGGATGCTGGAGAGACCCAGTACTTC.

The chain uses TRBV4-3 and TRBJ1-1; D is ambiguous. Trimming stripped 4 bases from V and 10 bases from J, with 22 bases between. Germline values: CDR1 LGHNA, CDR2 YSLEER. The CDR3 runs 15 residues. The chain's CDR3 is CASSREVRRPRGAFF. The CDR3 DNA reads TGCGCCAGCAGCCGTGAAGTTAGGAGGCCTCGGGGAGCTTTCTTT.

V is TRBV7-2 and J is TRBJ1-2; 8 nucleotides agree with TRBD1. Per the germline V gene, CDR1 is SGHTA and CDR2 is FQGNSA. The CDR3 runs 18 residues. V shed 6 bases and J 4 bases; nucleotides not matched to a gene: 19. The CDR3: CASSPGGGQAAFSYGYTF. Here the CDR3 DNA reads TGTGCCAGCAGTCCAGGTGGGGGACAGGCGGCCTTTAGCTATGGCTACACCTTC.

The V gene is TRBV5-8, the J gene TRBJ2-3; maybe TRBD2 (5 bases). Trimming removed 7 bases at V and 2 bases at J, with 14 bases between. The length of the CDR3 is 14 residues. The germline V gene has CDR1 SGHTS and CDR2 YDEGEE. The CDR3 sequence is CASQLSGSTDTQYF. The DNA for the CDR3 is TGTGCCAGCCAGCTCAGCGGCTCCACAGATACGCAGTATTTT.

The rearrangement joins TRBV11-2 to TRBJ1-4; D unresolved. This CDR3 has 18 amino acids. Germline values: CDR1 SGHAT, CDR2 FQNNGV. Trimming stripped 1 base from V and 0 bases from J, with 15 bases between. This CDR3 is CASSLAIPQAATNEKLFF. As DNA, the CDR3 is TGTGCCAGCAGCTTAGCGATACCCCAGGCAGCAACTAATGAAAAACTGTTTTTT.

V usage is TRBV14 and J usage is TRBJ1-1; 7 nucleotides line up with TRBD1. The germline CDR1 and CDR2 sequences are SGHDN and FVKESK. The CDR3 is 15 residues long. V lost 8 bases and J lost 0; bases outside the gene matches: 9. CDR3: CASFRTGSMNTEAFF. The CDR3 coding sequence is TGTGCCAGCTTCCGGACAGGAAGTATGAACACTGAAGCTTTCTTT. The complete variable domain, with remaining parts taken from reference TRBV14 and TRBJ1-1, reads EAGVTQFPSHSVIEKGQTVTLRCDPISGHDNLYWYRRVMGKEIKFLLHFVKESKQDESGMPNNRFLAERTGGTYSTLKVQPAELEDSGVYFCASFRTGSMNTEAFFGQGTRLTVV.

This clone appeared a single time. The chain uses TRBV21-1 and TRBJ1-4. TRBV21-1 is recorded as a pseudogene. This CDR3 is built from 18 residues. CDR3 sequence reads: CASSNKRKALPTNEKLFF. The DNA of the CDR3 is TGTGCCAGCAGTAATAAGAGGAAAGCCCTACCAACTAATGAAAAACTGTTTTTT.

This clone was seen once. This chain uses TRBV2 with TRBJ2-1; D ambiguous. Trimming took off 5 bases at V and 5 bases at J, with 25 bases between the two ends. The germline gives CDR1 SNHLY, CDR2 FYNNEI. CDR3 size: 18 residues. CDR3 sequence (DNA): TGTGCCAGCAGTTTAGTTCGTTCGGCGGCTACTACGGACAATGAGCAGTTCTTC. It specifies CASSLVRSAATTDNEQFF.

The rearrangement uses TRBV4-1 and TRBJ2-3; D may be TRBD2 (5 bases). CDR3 size: 17 residues. Trimming removed 1 base from V and 2 bases from J, with 16 bases in between. Germline V CDR1 and CDR2: MGHRA, YSYEKL. CDR3: CASSQGSSPGITDTQYF. DNA for the CDR3: TGCGCCAGCAGCCAAGGTTCTAGCCCAGGTATCACAGATACGCAGTATTTT.